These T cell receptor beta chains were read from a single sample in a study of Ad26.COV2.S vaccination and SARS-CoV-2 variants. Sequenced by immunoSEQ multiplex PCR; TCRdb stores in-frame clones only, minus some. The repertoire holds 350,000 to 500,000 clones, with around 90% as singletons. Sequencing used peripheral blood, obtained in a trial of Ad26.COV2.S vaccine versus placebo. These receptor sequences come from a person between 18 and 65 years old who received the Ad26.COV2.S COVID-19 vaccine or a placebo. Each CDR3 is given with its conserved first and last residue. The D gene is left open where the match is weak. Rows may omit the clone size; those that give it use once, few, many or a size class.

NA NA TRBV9 CASSPDSNTEAFF
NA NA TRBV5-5 CASSLAAGTNTGELFF
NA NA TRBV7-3 CASSPTGWERVPYEQYF
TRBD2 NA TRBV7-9 CASSLILSGRAHEQFF
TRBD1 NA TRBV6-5 CASSGTGTYGYTF
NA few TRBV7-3 CASSAGREQYF
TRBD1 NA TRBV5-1 CASSRWTGDMNTEAFF
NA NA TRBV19 CASSIGGRANEKLFF
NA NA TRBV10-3 CAIAAGWNEQYF
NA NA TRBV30 CAWRGAGDWPQHF
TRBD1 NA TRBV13 CASSFSGQGGRELFF
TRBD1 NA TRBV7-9 CASSLSSVRQGPDTQYF
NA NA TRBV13 CASSWRWGSPDTDTQYF
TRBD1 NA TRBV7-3 CATTPGQRTLGDVLTF
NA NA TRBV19 CASSIIGNSNQPQHF
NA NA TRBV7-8 CASSSRTSLITYEQYF
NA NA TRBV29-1 CSADGEEEAFF
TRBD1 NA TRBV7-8 CASSLGPDRGSTDTQYF
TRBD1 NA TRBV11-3 CASSLVGQGYYNSPLHF
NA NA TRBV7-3 CASSVTAGGTTSTDTQYF
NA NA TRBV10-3 CAISEPRGQSIYEQYF
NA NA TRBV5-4 CASSFGNRDEQYF
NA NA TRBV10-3 CAISGLLAEQFF
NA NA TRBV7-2 CASSFSQISTDTQYF
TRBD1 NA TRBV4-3 CASSQLTGGGNTIYF
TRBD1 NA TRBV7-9 CASSLVEGGRNIQYF
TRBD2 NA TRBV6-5 CASRPSGSSYNEQFF
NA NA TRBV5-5 CASSLRQNTEAFF